The 2 T cell receptor beta chains given below trace back to one sample, sequenced in a study of T-cell reconstitution after alpha-beta-depleted transplantation in children. Unique molecular identifiers were incorporated during preparation of the TCRbeta library. TCRdb recomputed calls from the PCR reads with MiXCR, one row per CDR3 protein. The sample lists 330,000 or so distinct CDR3 sequences, around 9.1% occurring once. Sequenced here: PBMCs, sampled before TCRalphabeta/CD19-depleted stem cell transplant. These TCRs come from a boy under two years old with acute myeloid leukemia, due to receive a stem cell transplant.

This clonotype was seen many times. Here the CDR3 DNA reads TGTGCCACCAGTGGGGTATCGGCGGGAACTAGCACAGATACGCAGTATTTT. Translating gives CATSGVSAGTSTDTQYF. This rearrangement joins TRBV24-1 to TRBJ2-3, with D tentatively TRBD2 (6 bases). The V end was cut by 5 bases, the J end by 0 bases, with 17 bases between. The CDR3 spans 17 residues. Germline loops: CDR1 KGHDR, CDR2 SFDVKD.

This clonotype has at least ten counts. Relative to the germline gene, one junction end is altered; a read error may explain this. The chain couples TRBV20-1 to TRBJ2-3, with D tentatively TRBD2 (5 bases). The CDR3 is 13 residues long. Germline V gene lookup returns CDR1 DFQATT and CDR2 SNEGSKA (reference sequence). CDR3 nucleotides: TGCAGTGCCAGAGGGCCAGGCATCGATACGCAGTATTTT. Translation: CSARGPGIDTQYF.